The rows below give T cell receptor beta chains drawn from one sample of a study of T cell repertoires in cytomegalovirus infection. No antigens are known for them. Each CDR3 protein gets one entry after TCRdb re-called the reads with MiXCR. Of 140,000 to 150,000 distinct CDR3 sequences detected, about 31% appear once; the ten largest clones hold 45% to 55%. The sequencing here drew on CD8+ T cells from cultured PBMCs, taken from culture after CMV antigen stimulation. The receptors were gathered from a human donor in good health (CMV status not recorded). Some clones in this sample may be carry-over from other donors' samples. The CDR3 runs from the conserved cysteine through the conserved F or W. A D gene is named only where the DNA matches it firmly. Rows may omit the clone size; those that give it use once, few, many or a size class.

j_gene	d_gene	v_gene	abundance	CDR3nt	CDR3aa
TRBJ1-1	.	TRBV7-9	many	TGTGCCAGCAGCCTCTGGGACAAGGGAAATACTGAAGCTTTCTTT	CASSLWDKGNTEAFF
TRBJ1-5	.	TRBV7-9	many	TGTGCCAGCACCGCCGGGGGTAGCAATCAGCCCCAGCATTTT	CASTAGGSNQPQHF
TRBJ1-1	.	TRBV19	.	TGTGCCAGCGCATGGGGGATCGGAGGTACCACTGAAGCTTTCTTT	CASAWGIGGTTEAFF
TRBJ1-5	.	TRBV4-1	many	TGCGCCAGCAGCCAAGATGAGGCTAAACAGCCCCAGCATTTT	CASSQDEAKQPQHF
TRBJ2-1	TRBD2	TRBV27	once	TGTGCCAGCGGGGCCGGGACTAGATACGATGAGCAGTTCTTC	CASGAGTRYDEQFF
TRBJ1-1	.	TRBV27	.	TGTGCCAGCAGTTTAAAAGGGAGGACTGAAGCTTTCTTT	CASSLKGRTEAFF
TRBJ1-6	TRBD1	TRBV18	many	TGTGCCAGCTCACTAGGACAGGGGGAACATTCACCCCTCCACTTT	CASSLGQGEHSPLHF
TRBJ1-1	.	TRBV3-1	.	TGTGCCAGCAGCCAAGAATACAGGGTTCTGAACACTGAAGCTTTCTTT	CASSQEYRVLNTEAFF
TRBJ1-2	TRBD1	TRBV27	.	TGTGCCAGCAGTTCGGGGACAGGGGGCGCCGGGGGCTACACCTTC	CASSSGTGGAGGYTF
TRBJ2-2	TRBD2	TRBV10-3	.	TGTGCCATCAGTGCCGGACTAGCGGGGGGCCCGAACACCGGGGAGCTGTTTTTT	CAISAGLAGGPNTGELFF
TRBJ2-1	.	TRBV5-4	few	TGTGCCAGCAGCTCTGCTTCGGGCAATGAGCAGTTCTTC	CASSSASGNEQFF
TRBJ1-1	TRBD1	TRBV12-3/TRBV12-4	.	TGTGCCAGCAGTACTCAGGGGGGGCGGACTGAAGCTTTCTTT	CASSTQGGRTEAFF
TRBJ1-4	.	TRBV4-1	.	TGCGCCAGCAGCCAAGATGGGGCAGAGCCTCATTCTGATGGAAAACTGTTTTTT	CASSQDGAEPHSDGKLFF
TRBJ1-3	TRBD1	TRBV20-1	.	TGCAGTGCCCAGGGACAGTGGCTTAGGGGAAACACCATATATTTT	CSAQGQWLRGNTIYF
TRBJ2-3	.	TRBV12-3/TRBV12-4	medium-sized	TGTGCCAGCAGTTCCCTTGGGGCGGGGACTAGCACAGATACGCAGTATTTT	CASSSLGAGTSTDTQYF
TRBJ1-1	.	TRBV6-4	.	TGTGCCAGCAGTGAGGGGGCTTGGACTGAAGCTTTCTTT	CASSEGAWTEAFF
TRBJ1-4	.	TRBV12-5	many	TGTGCTAGTGCCAGTAATGAAAAACTGTTTTTT	CASASNEKLFF
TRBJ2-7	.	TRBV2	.	TGTGCCAGCAGTGGTTTGGGTGGAACCTACGAGCAGTACTTC	CASSGLGGTYEQYF
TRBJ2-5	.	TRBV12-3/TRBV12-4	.	TGTGCCAGCACCTTAGGGGGACCAAACCAAGAGACCCAGTACTTC	CASTLGGPNQETQYF
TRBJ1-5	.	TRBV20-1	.	TGCAGTGCTAGAGATCTGGAAGGGGGAAGCAATCAGCCCCAGCATTTT	CSARDLEGGSNQPQHF
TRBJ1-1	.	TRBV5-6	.	TGTGCCAGCAGCTTGGACGTCAGGGGGAACACTGAAGCTTTCTTT	CASSLDVRGNTEAFF
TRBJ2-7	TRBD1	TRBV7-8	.	TGTGCCAGCAGCCCGGACAGGGGGCTCTACGAGCAGTACTTC	CASSPDRGLYEQYF
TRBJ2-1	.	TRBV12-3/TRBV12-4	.	TGTGCCAGCAGCGGGGGAAGGTACAATGAGCAGTTCTTC	CASSGGRYNEQFF
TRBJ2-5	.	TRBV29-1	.	TGCAGCGTTCGGCGGGGCCAAGAGACCCAGTACTTC	CSVRRGQETQYF
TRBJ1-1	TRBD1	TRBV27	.	TGTGCCAGCAGTTTAGGGGCAGGGGGCAACACTGAAGCTTTCTTT	CASSLGAGGNTEAFF
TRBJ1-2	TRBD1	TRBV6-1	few	TGTGCCAGCAGTGACACAGGGGTTGAGTATGGCTACACCTTC	CASSDTGVEYGYTF
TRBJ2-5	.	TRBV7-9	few	TGTGCCAGCAGCTCACGCGAGGGCTACCCCCAAGAGACCCAGTACTTC	CASSSREGYPQETQYF
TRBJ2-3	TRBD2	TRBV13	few	TGTGCCAGCAGCCAGCGGGGGGCGGAAGATACGCAGTATTTT	CASSQRGAEDTQYF
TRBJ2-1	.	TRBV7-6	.	TGTGCCAGCAGCTCGTGGGGGAATGAGCAGTTCTTC	CASSSWGNEQFF
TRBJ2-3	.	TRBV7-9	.	TGTGCCAGCAGCTCCCCCAGGGGGGACATCACAGATACGCAGTATTTT	CASSSPRGDITDTQYF
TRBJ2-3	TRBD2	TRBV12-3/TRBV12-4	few	TGTGCCAGCAGCGGGACTAGCGGGGGGGCCACAGATACGCAGTATTTT	CASSGTSGGATDTQYF
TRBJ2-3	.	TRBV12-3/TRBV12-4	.	TGTGCCAGCAGCCCCGGGGCAGCAGATACGCAGTATTTT	CASSPGAADTQYF
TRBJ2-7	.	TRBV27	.	TGTGCCAGCAGCTCAGGAGGGGCGTTCTACGAGCAGTACTTC	CASSSGGAFYEQYF
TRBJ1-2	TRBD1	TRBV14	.	TGTGCCAGCAGCGCACGGGACAGTCCTAACTATGGCTACACCTTC	CASSARDSPNYGYTF
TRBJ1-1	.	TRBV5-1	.	TGCGCCAGCAGCTTTTTTCCGGGGGGACGGAACACTGAAGCTTTCTTT	CASSFFPGGRNTEAFF
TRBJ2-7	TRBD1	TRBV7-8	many	TGTGCCAGCAGCTTAGAGGGGGCAGGGTATAATGACGAGCAGTACTTC	CASSLEGAGYNDEQYF
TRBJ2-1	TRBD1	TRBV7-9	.	TGTGCCAGCACCCCGGGACAGAGCTACAATGAGCAGTTCTTC	CASTPGQSYNEQFF
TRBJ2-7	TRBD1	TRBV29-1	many	TGCAGCGTAGGGACAGGGGATTTACGCGAGCAGTACTTC	CSVGTGDLREQYF
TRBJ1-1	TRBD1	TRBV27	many	TGTGCCAGCAGTTCCTTACGATGGACAGGGAAGACTGAAGCTTTCTTT	CASSSLRWTGKTEAFF
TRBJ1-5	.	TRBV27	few	TGTGCCAGCAGTTGGGGGGCCAATCAGCCCCAGCATTTT	CASSWGANQPQHF
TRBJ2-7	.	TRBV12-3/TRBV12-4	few	TGTGCCAGCAGCTTCCAGGGGTACCTCTACGAGCAGTACTTC	CASSFQGYLYEQYF
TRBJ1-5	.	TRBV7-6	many	TGTGCCAGCAGCTTATCTGGCGGTAATCAGCCCCAGCATTTT	CASSLSGGNQPQHF
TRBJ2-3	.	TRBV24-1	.	TGTGCCACGAGTAAGGCCGGGGGTGATACGCAGTATTTT	CATSKAGGDTQYF
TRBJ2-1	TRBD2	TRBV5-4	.	TGTGCCAGCAGCTTCAACAGACTAGCGGGGGTGGATGAGCAGTTCTTC	CASSFNRLAGVDEQFF
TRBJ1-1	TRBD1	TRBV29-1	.	TGCAGCGTTTCGGGACAGCAGAACACTGAAGCTTTCTTT	CSVSGQQNTEAFF
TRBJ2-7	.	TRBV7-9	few	TGTGCCAGCAGCTTGGGACCAGGTGCCTACGAGCAGTACTTC	CASSLGPGAYEQYF
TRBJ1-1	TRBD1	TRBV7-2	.	TGTGCCAGCAGCTTGGGGGACAGGGTGAACACTGAAGCTTTCTTT	CASSLGDRVNTEAFF
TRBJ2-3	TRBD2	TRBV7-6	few	TGTGCCAGCAGCCGCCCGCGGGAGGGTGTGGCGTTGGTGACGCAGTATTTT	CASSRPREGVALVTQYF
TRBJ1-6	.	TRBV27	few	TGTGCCAGCAGCCCCGGGACCAATTCACCCCTCCACTTT	CASSPGTNSPLHF
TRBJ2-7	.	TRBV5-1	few	TGCGCCAGCAGCTTGGAAGACATGGACGAGCAGTACTTC	CASSLEDMDEQYF
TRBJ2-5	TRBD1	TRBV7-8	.	TGTGCCAGCACCCCGGGACAGGGAGCGGGGTACCAAGAGACCCAGTACTTC	CASTPGQGAGYQETQYF
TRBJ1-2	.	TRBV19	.	TGTGCCAGTAGTTCGGTGGGGCTAAAGGACTATGGCTACACCTTC	CASSSVGLKDYGYTF
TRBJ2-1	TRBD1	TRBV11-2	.	TGTGCCAGCAGCATTGGGACAGGGATGAATGAGCAGTTCTTC	CASSIGTGMNEQFF
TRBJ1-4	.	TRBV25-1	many	TGTGCCAGCAGTGAAGGGGCAGGATACGAAAAACTGTTTTTT	CASSEGAGYEKLFF
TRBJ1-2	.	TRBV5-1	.	TGCGCCAGCATCCTGAGGGTCGCCGGTGGCTACACCTTC	CASILRVAGGYTF